This TCR beta chain came from a study of T cell repertoires in cytomegalovirus infection. Study as a whole: The authors used CMV epitopes that were HLA-C-restricted (recently identified) and HLA-B-restricted (well studied). Evidence of both CMV infection and a matching HLA type came from public TCR beta signatures.

CDR1 and CDR2 (germline): SGHVS, FNYEAQ. This CDR3 is built from 14 residues. Points on this clonotype: Its antigen is unknown. A much bigger clone sits one base away, suggesting this may be a read error.

One entry per CDR3 protein, called by TCRdb with MiXCR from the reads. The profile shows around 900,000 distinct CDR3 sequences, around 32% of them singletons. Study conclusions and caveats: In two of eight donors, the top clonotype was HLA-C-restricted CMV-specific.

This specimen consisted of cultured CD8+ T cells from PBMCs, obtained from culture after CMV antigen stimulation. This receptor was obtained from a human donor in good health (CMV status not recorded). Some clones in this sample may be carry-over from other donors' samples. The chain carries TRBV7-6 and TRBJ2-1; possibly TRBD2 for D (5 bases). The CDR3 is CASSSIFGENGQFF. As DNA, the CDR3 is TGTGCCAGCAGCTCCATTTTCGGGGAGAATGGGCAGTTCTTC. The full variable domain, in which reference TRBV7-6 and TRBJ2-1 provide the parts outside the CDR3, is GAGVSQSPRYKVTKRGQDVALRCDPISGHVSLYWYRQALGQGPEFLTYFNYEAQQDKSGLPNDRFSAERPEGSISTLTIQRTEQRDSAMYRCASSSIFGENGQFFGPGTRLTVL.